These 10 T cell receptor beta chains came from one sample sequenced in a study of CD8 T cells in Susac syndrome. Random-hexamer reverse transcription was applied to roughly 0.5 to 1 ug RNA. TCRdb reprocessed the immunoSEQ multiplex PCR reads with MiXCR, giving one entry per CDR3 protein. The sample records about 83,000 distinct CDR3 sequences, approximately 96% being singletons. The sample taken for sequencing was CD8+ T cells from PBMCs. All receptors come from a human donor with Susac syndrome.

The gene calls are TRBV27 and TRBJ2-7, with D tentatively TRBD1 or TRBD2 (6 bases each). Trimming took off 5 bases at V and 3 bases at J, with 11 bases between the two ends. Germline V lookup: CDR1 MNHEY, CDR2 SMNVEV (reference sequence). The CDR3 is made up of 13 amino acids. CDR3 amino acids: CASSEEGGYEQYF. CDR3 nucleotide sequence: TGTGCCAGCAGTGAAGAGGGGGGCTACGAGCAGTACTTC.

The table lists this clonotype with a count of one. The CDR3 loop reads CAISDQGTVYGYTF. The DNA for the CDR3 is TGTGCCATCAGTGACCAAGGGACAGTCTATGGCTACACCTTC. The V call is TRBV10-3, the J call TRBJ1-2, with TRBD1 identical over 7 bases. The germline V gene has CDR1 ENHRY and CDR2 SYGVKD. The CDR3 extends over 14 amino acids. V shed 3 bases, J shed 4 bases, and the junction held 5 bases outside the gene matches.

The CDR3 DNA reads as TGTGCCAGCAGAACTAGGGCCCACTCTGGGGCCAACGTCCTGACTTTC. Residues: CASRTRAHSGANVLTF. This rearrangement joins TRBV7-2 to TRBJ2-6, with D possibly matching TRBD2 (5 bases). Per the germline V gene, CDR1 is SGHTA and CDR2 is FQGNSA. V lost 6 bases to trimming and J lost 0 bases, with 12 bases between them. The length of the CDR3 is 16 residues.

In DNA, the CDR3 is TGTGCCAGTAACAAAGTTCGCAGAGGTGAAAAACTGTTTTTT. Protein: CASNKVRRGEKLFF. J is TRBJ1-4 and V is TRBV19; no clear D. Looked up from germline, CDR1 is LNHDA and CDR2 is SQIVND (reference sequence). The ends were cut back, 7 bases at V and 7 bases at J, with 16 bases in the middle. CDR3 length equals 14 residues.

This clonotype was detected once. The chain carries TRBV7-9 and TRBJ2-7; tentatively, D is TRBD1 (6 bases). Germline CDR1 is SEHNR and CDR2 is FQNEAQ (reference sequence). The V end was cut by 4 bases, the J end by 3 bases, with 13 bases between. The CDR3 has 14 amino acids. The CDR3 DNA reads as TGTGCCAGCAGCTCAACCTGGACAGTCTACGAGCAGTACTTC. Amino acid sequence: CASSSTWTVYEQYF.

The V call is TRBV6-2 or TRBV6-3, the J call TRBJ1-5; unclear D gene. Trimming took 7 bases from V and 9 from J, leaving 13 bases between them. The CDR3 contains 12 residues. Germline CDR1 reads MNHEY; CDR2 reads SVGEGT. CDR3 sequence (DNA): TGTGCCAGCAACTCGGGAGCGCTGCCCCAGCATTTT. It encodes CASNSGALPQHF.

The V and J genes are TRBV29-1 and TRBJ2-7; 9 nucleotides agree with TRBD1. The CDR3 length is 13 residues. With 6 bases clipped from V and 2 bases from J, the junction kept 5 bases outside the gene matches. In germline, CDR1 is SQVTM, CDR2 ANQGSEA. The CDR3 sequence: CSVEGQGTYEQYF. Written as DNA, the CDR3 is TGCAGCGTGGAGGGACAGGGAACCTACGAGCAGTACTTC.

CDR3 coding DNA: TGTGCCAGCAGCCATCAGGCGGGCCTGCGCACAGATACGCAGTATTTT. As protein: CASSHQAGLRTDTQYF. The chain links TRBV3-1 to TRBJ2-3; the D gene is possibly TRBD2 (5 bases). The germline CDR1 and CDR2 sequences are LGHDT and YNNKEL (reference sequence). The CDR3 extends over 16 amino acids. With 3 bases removed from V and 1 base from J, the gap between germline ends came to 14 bases.

This chain links TRBV9 with TRBJ2-7; 8 bases match TRBD1. The germline gives CDR1 SGDLS, CDR2 YYNGEE. V lost 0 bases and J lost 7; bases outside the gene matches: 6. The CDR3 is 14 residues long. In DNA, the CDR3 is TGTGCCAGCAGCGTAGGGGCAGGGGGCTGGGAGCAGTACTTC. The encoded protein is CASSVGAGGWEQYF.

This chain uses TRBV7-3 with TRBJ2-7; a weak D match, TRBD2 (5 bases). CDR1 is SGHTA, CDR2 FQGTGA, per germline. Trimming cost V 5 bases and J 6 bases, with 14 bases left between them. This CDR3 has 13 amino acids. The DNA of the CDR3 is TGTGCCAGCAGCGGGTCTGCCGCGGGCGAGCAGTACTTC. It is translated as CASSGSAAGEQYF.